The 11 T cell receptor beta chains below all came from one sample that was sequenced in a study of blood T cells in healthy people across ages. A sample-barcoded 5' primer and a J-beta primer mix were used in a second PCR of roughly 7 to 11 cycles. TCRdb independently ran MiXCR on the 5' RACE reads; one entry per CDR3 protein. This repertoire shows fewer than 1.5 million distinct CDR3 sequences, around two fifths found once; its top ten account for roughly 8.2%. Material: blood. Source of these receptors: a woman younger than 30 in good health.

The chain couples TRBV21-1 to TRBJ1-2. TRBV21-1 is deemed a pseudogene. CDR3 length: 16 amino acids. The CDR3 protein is CASSKGESGTWYGYTF. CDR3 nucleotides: TGTGCCAGCAGCAAAGGGGAGAGCGGGACCTGGTACGGCTACACCTTC.

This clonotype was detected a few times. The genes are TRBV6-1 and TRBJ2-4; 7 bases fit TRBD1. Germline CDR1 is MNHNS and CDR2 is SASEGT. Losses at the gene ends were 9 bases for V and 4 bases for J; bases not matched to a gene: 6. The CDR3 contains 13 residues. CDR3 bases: TGTGCCAGTGCCGGGACAGATAAAAACATTCAGTACTTC. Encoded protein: CASAGTDKNIQYF.

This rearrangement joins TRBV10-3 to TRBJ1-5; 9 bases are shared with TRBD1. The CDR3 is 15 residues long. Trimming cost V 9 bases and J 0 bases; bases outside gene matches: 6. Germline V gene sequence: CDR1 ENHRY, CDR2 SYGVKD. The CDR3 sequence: CAMEGTGYSNQPQHF. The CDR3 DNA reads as TGTGCCATGGAAGGGACAGGGTATAGCAATCAGCCCCAGCATTTT.

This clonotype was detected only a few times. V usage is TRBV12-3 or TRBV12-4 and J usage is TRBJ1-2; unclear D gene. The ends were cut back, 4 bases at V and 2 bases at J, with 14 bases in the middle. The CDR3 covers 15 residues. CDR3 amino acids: CASSSVQDPNYGYTF. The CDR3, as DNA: TGTGCCAGCAGTTCGGTCCAGGATCCAAACTATGGCTACACCTTC.

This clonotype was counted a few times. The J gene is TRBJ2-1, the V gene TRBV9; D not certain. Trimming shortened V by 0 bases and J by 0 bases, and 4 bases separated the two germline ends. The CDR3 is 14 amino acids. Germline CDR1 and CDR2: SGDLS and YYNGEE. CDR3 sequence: CASSVESSYNEQFF. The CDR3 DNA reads TGTGCCAGCAGCGTAGAAAGCTCCTACAATGAGCAGTTCTTC.

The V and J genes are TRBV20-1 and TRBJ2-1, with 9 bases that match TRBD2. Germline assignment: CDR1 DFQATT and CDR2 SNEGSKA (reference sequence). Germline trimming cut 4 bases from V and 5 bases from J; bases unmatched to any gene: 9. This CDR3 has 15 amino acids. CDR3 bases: TGCAGTGCTAACAGCGGGAGGCCCTCAGACAATGAGCAGTTCTTC. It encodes CSANSGRPSDNEQFF.

The CDR3 reads CASSLGAGVKGYTF. Here the CDR3 DNA reads TGTGCCAGCAGTTTGGGGGCAGGGGTTAAAGGCTACACCTTC. J is TRBJ1-2 and V is TRBV12-3 or TRBV12-4, with D tentatively TRBD1 (6 bases). This CDR3 spans 14 amino acids. V was clipped by 3 bases and J by 8 bases, with 16 bases between them.

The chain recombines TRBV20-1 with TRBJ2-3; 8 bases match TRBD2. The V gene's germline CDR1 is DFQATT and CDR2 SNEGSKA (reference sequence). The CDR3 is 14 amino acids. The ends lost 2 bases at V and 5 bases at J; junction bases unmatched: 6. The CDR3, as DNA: TGCAGTGCTAGACTCAGCGGGAGCCAAGATACGCAGTATTTT. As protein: CSARLSGSQDTQYF.

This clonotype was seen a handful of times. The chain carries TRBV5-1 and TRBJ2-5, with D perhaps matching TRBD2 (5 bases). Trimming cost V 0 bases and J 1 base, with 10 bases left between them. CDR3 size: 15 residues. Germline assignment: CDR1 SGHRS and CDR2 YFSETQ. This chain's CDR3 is CASSLGGSFQETQYF. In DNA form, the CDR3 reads TGCGCCAGCAGCTTGGGTGGGAGCTTCCAAGAGACCCAGTACTTC. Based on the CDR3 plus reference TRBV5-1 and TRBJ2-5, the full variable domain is KAGVTQTPRYLIKTRGQQVTLSCSPISGHRSVSWYQQTPGQGLQFLFEYFSETQRNKGNFPGRFSGRQFSNSRSEMNVSTLELGDSALYLCASSLGGSFQETQYFGPGTRLLVL.

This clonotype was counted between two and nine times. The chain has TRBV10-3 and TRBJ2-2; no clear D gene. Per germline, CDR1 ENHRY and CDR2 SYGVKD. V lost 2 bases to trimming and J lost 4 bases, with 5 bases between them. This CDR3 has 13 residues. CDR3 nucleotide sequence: TGTGCCATCAGTGAGGTAGCCACCGGGGAGCTGTTTTTT. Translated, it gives CAISEVATGELFF.

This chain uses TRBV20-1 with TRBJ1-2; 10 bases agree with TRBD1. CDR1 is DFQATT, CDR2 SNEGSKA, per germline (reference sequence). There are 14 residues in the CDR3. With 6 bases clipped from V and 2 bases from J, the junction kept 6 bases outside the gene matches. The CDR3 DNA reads TGCAGTGCGCCGGGACAGGGGACCAACTATGGCTACACCTTC. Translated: CSAPGQGTNYGYTF.